This entry lists 9 T cell receptor beta chains sequenced from one sample in a study of shared clonotypes between healthy human individuals (TCRdb year 2020). Library creation used the immunoSEQ multiplex PCR assay. Not all clones reach the TCRdb copy of this immuneACCESS table, which keeps in-frame sequences only. Checked studies attribute under half of the gap to unresolved V genes and leave the rest unexplained. A total of under 850,000 clones appear in this sample, roughly 72% of them only once. The ten largest make up under 2% of the sample. What was sequenced was memory CD4+ T cells sorted from blood. The cell subset or site label for this specimen denotes: CD45RA-negative fraction. Source of these receptors: a woman in her twenties or thirties in good health.

J is TRBJ2-5 and V is TRBV7-6; D unresolved. The J call may be in error: the DNA end matches TRBJ2-7 better. The germline CDR1 and CDR2 sequences are SGHVS and FNYEAQ. The CDR3 has 14 amino acids. This chain's CDR3 is CASSLAGGPYEQYF. The CDR3 bases are TGTGCCAGCAGCTTAGCGGGCGGACCCTACGAGCAGTACTTC.

The chain has TRBV6-1 and TRBJ1-1, with D perhaps TRBD1 (5 bases). Germline lookup yields CDR1 MNHNS and CDR2 SASEGT. The length of the CDR3 is 15 residues. Trimming took off 6 bases at V and 6 bases at J, with 20 bases between the two ends. The CDR3 reads CASRPYLQGLAEAFF. For the CDR3, the DNA is TGTGCCAGCAGACCTTACCTTCAGGGTTTGGCTGAAGCTTTCTTT.

The rearrangement uses TRBV28 and TRBJ2-3, with 8 bases that match TRBD2. The CDR3 extends over 16 amino acids. Germline trimming cut 6 bases from V and 2 bases from J; bases unmatched to any gene: 10. CDR1 MDHEN and CDR2 SYDVKM come from the germline V gene. The CDR3 spells CASRVGWTSLTDTQYF. The DNA of the CDR3 is TGTGCCAGCAGGGTGGGCTGGACTAGCCTCACAGATACGCAGTATTTT.

The gene calls are TRBV5-1 and TRBJ2-3, with D possibly matching TRBD2 (5 bases). Germline V lookup: CDR1 SGHRS, CDR2 YFSETQ. This CDR3 has 16 residues. V lost 1 base, J lost 0 bases, and 12 bases lay in between. DNA for the CDR3: TGCGCCAGCAGCTTGAGCGGACCCGCTAGCACAGATACGCAGTATTTT. It encodes CASSLSGPASTDTQYF.

Worth noting for this clone: A read error is possible here, since a much larger clone lies one base away. In the same sample, other DNA sequences code for this CDR3. This sequence joins TRBV6-1 and TRBJ2-1; D call uncertain. This CDR3 comprises 11 residues. V gave up 3 bases and J gave up 5 bases, with 2 bases separating them. Looked up from germline, CDR1 is MNHNS and CDR2 is SASEGT. CDR3 nucleotides: TGTGCCAGCAGTGACCACAATGAGCAGTTCTTC. Translation: CASSDHNEQFF.

The rearrangement uses TRBV5-1 and TRBJ2-1, with no clear D. Trimming left V 1 base short and J 5 bases short, with 16 bases between. Per the germline V gene, CDR1 is SGHRS and CDR2 is YFSETQ. The CDR3 has 16 residues. CDR3 loop: CASSLRMSHRDNEQFF. CDR3 DNA: TGCGCCAGCAGCTTGCGTATGAGCCACCGGGACAATGAGCAGTTCTTC.

J is TRBJ2-2 and V is TRBV13; 10 bases are shared with TRBD2. The CDR3 has 18 amino acids. With 1 base clipped from V and 4 bases from J, the junction kept 9 bases outside the gene matches. CDR1 is PRHDT, CDR2 FYEKMQ, per germline (reference sequence). CDR3 region: CASSLAPQAGGRTGELFF. CDR3 DNA sequence: TGTGCCAGCAGCTTAGCCCCCCAAGCGGGAGGGCGCACCGGGGAGCTGTTTTTT.

The chain employs TRBV28 and TRBJ2-1; TRBD2 matches at 13 bases. The CDR3 totals 15 residues. J lost 8 bases, V lost 4 bases, and 5 bases had no gene match. Germline lookup yields CDR1 MDHEN and CDR2 SYDVKM. The CDR3 DNA follows: TGTGCCAGCAGTTCTCCGGGACTAGCGGGATATGAGCAGTTCTTC. This translates into CASSSPGLAGYEQFF. Together with reference TRBV28 and TRBJ2-1, the CDR3 gives the full variable domain: DVKVTQSSRYLVKRTGEKVFLECVQDMDHENMFWYRQDPGLGLRLIYFSYDVKMKEKGDIPEGYSVSREKKERFSLILESASTNQTSMYLCASSSPGLAGYEQFFGPGTRLTVL.

In this sample, this clone turned up a few times. The chain has TRBV27 and TRBJ1-4, with 7 bases lining up with TRBD1. The CDR3 is 16 residues long. Trimming removed 7 bases from V and 3 bases from J; junction bases left unmatched: 11. Germline V gene sequence: CDR1 MNHEY, CDR2 SMNVEV (reference sequence). This CDR3 reads CASKSPRDSSNEKLFF. The CDR3 DNA follows: TGTGCCAGCAAGTCCCCCCGGGACAGCTCTAATGAAAAACTGTTTTTT.